One and the same sample provided the 20 T cell receptor beta chains below, sequenced in a study of T cells in Graves' hyperthyroidism and ophthalmopathy (dated by TCRdb to about 2019). Library preparation employed multiplex PCR. Sequenced using an Illumina HiSeq 2000. The TCR beta CDR3 regions were amplified from the RNA transcripts. The TCR CDR3 was subjected to a first round of RT-PCR using the HTBI primer set and the Qiagen OneStep RT-PCR kit. Using fastp at Q25 and MiXCR, TCRdb reprocessed the public reads and kept productive beta chains. Entries that share a CDR3 protein sequence are merged under the most common genes and DNA. The sample has about 300,000 distinct CDR3 sequences on record, less than 30% of them singletons. Clones ranked in the top ten supply 25% to 30% of the sample. The sample was blood. The receptor source for this set is a man aged 35-49 years with Graves' hyperthyroidism that later progressed to Graves' ophthalmopathy.

The CDR3 loop is CASRPDSEQYF. In nucleotides, the CDR3 is TGTGCCAGCAGGCCCGATAGCGAGCAGTACTTC. The chain employs TRBV2 and TRBJ2-7, with no clear D. CDR1 is SNHLY and CDR2 is FYNNEI in the germline V gene. V lost 6 bases, J lost 6 bases, and 9 bases lay in between. This CDR3 comprises 11 residues.

This clonotype was seen at least ten times. The chain uses TRBV5-1 and TRBJ2-7; 8 bases align to TRBD1. CDR3 size: 16 residues. In germline, CDR1 is SGHRS, CDR2 YFSETQ. The junction had 8 bases not matched to a gene; V was cut back by 0 bases and J by 3 bases. For the CDR3, the DNA is TGCGCCAGCAGCTTGGGCAACCCAGGGGGCCACTACGAGCAGTACTTC. Translation: CASSLGNPGGHYEQYF.

This clonotype occurred many times. The chain combines TRBV29-1 with TRBJ1-5, with a possible D match to TRBD1 (5 bases). Trimming shortened V by 7 bases and J by 4 bases, and 11 bases separated the two germline ends. CDR1 and CDR2 (germline): SQVTM, ANQGSEA. The CDR3 runs 12 residues. The CDR3, as DNA: TGCAGCGCCTTGGGACCGAATCAGCCCCAGCATTTT. This translates into CSALGPNQPQHF.

This clonotype was picked up many times. The chain employs TRBV19 and TRBJ1-1, with D perhaps matching TRBD1 (6 bases). V lost 0 bases and J 6 bases, leaving 14 bases between the germline ends. The CDR3 is 15 amino acids. Germline CDR1 reads LNHDA; CDR2 reads SQIVND (reference sequence). CDR3 amino acids: CASSIEGAIGAEAFF. For the CDR3, the DNA is TGTGCCAGTAGTATAGAGGGGGCAATTGGGGCTGAAGCTTTCTTT.

The gene calls are TRBV6-1 and TRBJ2-7; TRBD1 aligns across 7 bases. V lost 5 bases, J lost 6 bases, and 10 bases stayed unmatched. Germline values: CDR1 MNHNS, CDR2 SASEGT. CDR3 size: 14 residues. DNA for the CDR3: TGTGCCAGCAGTAAGCCGGGACAGTTGGTCGAGCAGTACTTC. It specifies CASSKPGQLVEQYF.

The rearrangement links TRBV30 to TRBJ2-7; D possibly uses TRBD1 or TRBD2 (6 bases each). The CDR3 has 14 amino acids. Looked up from germline, CDR1 is GTSNPN and CDR2 is SVGIG (reference sequence). Trimming took off 6 bases at V and 0 bases at J, with 15 bases between the two ends. In DNA form, the CDR3 reads TGTGCCTGCTCCTGGGGGGACACCTCCTACGAGCAGTACTTC. It encodes CACSWGDTSYEQYF.

The rearrangement joins TRBV27 to TRBJ2-5; TRBD2 agrees at 8 bases. Trimming took 3 bases from V and 5 from J; bases not matched to a gene: 2. The CDR3 is 13 amino acids. The germline V gene encodes CDR1 MNHEY and CDR2 SMNVEV (reference sequence). The CDR3 DNA is TGTGCCAGCAGTTTTCGGGAGGGGGAGACCCAGTACTTC. Its protein product is CASSFREGETQYF.

The gene calls are TRBV6-2 or TRBV6-3 and TRBJ1-2, with unresolved D. Germline V lookup: CDR1 MNHEY, CDR2 SVGEGT. V was clipped by 0 bases and J by 4 bases, with 9 bases between them. The CDR3 runs 14 residues. The CDR3 here is CASSYSWSGYGYTF. The CDR3 coding sequence is TGTGCCAGCAGTTACTCGTGGTCTGGCTATGGCTACACCTTC.

V and J are TRBV6-1 and TRBJ1-3, with D possibly TRBD1 on 6 matching bases. Germline V gene data show CDR1 as MNHNS and CDR2 as SASEGT. Trimming cost V 6 bases and J 0 bases, with 12 bases left between them. This CDR3 spans 15 amino acids. The CDR3 bases are TGTGCCAGCAGAACGGGACAAAACTCTGGAAACACCATATATTTT. This codes for CASRTGQNSGNTIYF.

This clonotype was detected a few times. J is TRBJ1-5 and V is TRBV7-8; 12 nucleotides agree with TRBD1. With V trimmed by 1 base and J by 6 bases, 4 bases remained unmatched. There are 16 residues in the CDR3. Germline-derived CDR1 and CDR2 are SGHVS and FQNEAQ. This CDR3 reads CASSLVRDRGLQPQHF. The CDR3 bases are TGTGCCAGCAGCTTAGTTAGGGACAGGGGGCTTCAGCCCCAGCATTTT.

This clonotype was recorded at least ten times. The chain combines TRBV20-1 with TRBJ2-5; TRBD2 matches at 7 bases. Per the germline V gene, CDR1 is DFQATT and CDR2 is SNEGSKA (reference sequence). V lost 0 bases to trimming and J lost 7 bases; unmatched junction nucleotides: 11. The CDR3 has 15 amino acids. The CDR3 region has the DNA TGCAGTGCTAGAGATTTGATCGGGAGGATTGGGACCCAGTACTTC. This encodes CSARDLIGRIGTQYF.

This clonotype was counted between two and nine times. The chain uses TRBV30 and TRBJ2-1; tentatively, D is TRBD2 (6 bases). The CDR3 extends over 14 amino acids. The germline gives CDR1 GTSNPN, CDR2 SVGIG (reference sequence). Trimming pared 3 bases from V and 6 bases from J, leaving 15 bases between. CDR3 in DNA: TGTGCCTGGAGGGAGTGGGGGGTCCTCAATGAGCAGTTCTTC. Its translation is CAWREWGVLNEQFF.

The CDR3 sequence is CASSPRTRNTEAFF. CDR3 sequence (DNA): TGTGCCAGCAGCCCTAGGACCCGGAACACTGAAGCTTTCTTT. This sequence joins TRBV6-2 or TRBV6-3 and TRBJ1-1; D is ambiguous. The CDR3 contains 14 residues. Germline CDR1 MNHEY, CDR2 SVGEGT. V gave up 6 bases and J gave up 1 base, with 12 bases separating them.

There are many counts of this clonotype. The chain combines TRBV4-1 with TRBJ1-2; D gene unclear. The CDR3 is made up of 12 amino acids. V was pared by 1 base and J by 5 bases, with 5 bases between. The V gene's germline CDR1 is MGHRA and CDR2 YSYEKL. The CDR3 region is CASSQGAYGYTF. The CDR3 DNA reads as TGCGCCAGCAGCCAAGGGGCGTATGGCTACACCTTC.

The CDR3 region has the DNA TGTGCCTGTTCAGCAGGGTTGCGGTCACCCCTCCACTTT. It encodes CACSAGLRSPLHF. The V gene is TRBV30, the J gene TRBJ1-6; D may be TRBD1 (5 bases). This CDR3 is built from 13 residues. CDR1 and CDR2 (germline): GTSNPN, SVGIG (reference sequence). With 6 bases removed from V and 10 bases from J, the gap between germline ends came to 16 bases.

This clonotype was seen many times. This chain connects TRBV11-3 to TRBJ1-2; the D gene is possibly TRBD1 (5 bases). CDR3 size: 12 residues. V lost 5 bases and J 8 bases, leaving 12 bases between the germline ends. Germline lookup yields CDR1 SGHNT and CDR2 YENEEA. DNA for the CDR3: TGTGCCAGCAGCCAAACTAGGGACGGCTACACCTTC. Amino acid sequence: CASSQTRDGYTF.

This rearrangement joins TRBV9 to TRBJ2-5; possibly TRBD2 for D (5 bases). The CDR3 spans 15 residues. Trimming pared 0 bases from V and 2 bases from J, leaving 11 bases between. Germline V gene lookup returns CDR1 SGDLS and CDR2 YYNGEE. CDR3 DNA sequence: TGTGCCAGCAGCGTAGAGGGAGTGTTGCAAGAGACCCAGTACTTC. This codes for CASSVEGVLQETQYF.

This clonotype came up many times. The chain employs TRBV29-1 and TRBJ2-2; D is perhaps TRBD2 (6 bases). The V gene lost 1 base and the J gene lost 4 bases, with 13 bases spanning the gap. Germline V gene sequence: CDR1 SQVTM, CDR2 ANQGSEA. This CDR3 is 15 amino acids long. The CDR3 DNA is TGCAGCGTTGAAGTAGCGGCTAGGCGCACCGGGGAGCTGTTTTTT. Its protein is CSVEVAARRTGELFF.

The table lists this clonotype with many counts. The chain recombines TRBV7-2 with TRBJ1-1, with D perhaps matching TRBD1 (6 bases). The CDR3 extends over 13 amino acids. CDR1 and CDR2 (germline): SGHTA, FQGNSA. V lost 3 bases to trimming and J lost 6 bases, with 11 bases between them. The CDR3 coding sequence is TGTGCCAGCAGCTTTCAGGGGCGGTCTGAAGCTTTCTTT. This codes for CASSFQGRSEAFF.

This clonotype was seen ten or more times. The chain is built from TRBV29-1 and TRBJ2-7; possibly TRBD1 for D (6 bases). CDR3 size: 12 residues. The V end was cut by 3 bases, the J end by 6 bases, with 12 bases between. The germline V gene has CDR1 SQVTM and CDR2 ANQGSEA. The CDR3 region is CSVDRGLGEQYF. The CDR3 bases are TGCAGCGTTGACAGGGGCCTCGGCGAGCAGTACTTC.